These T cell receptor beta chains were read from a single sample in a study of radiation and T cells in renal cell carcinoma. The protocol was immunoSEQ multiplex PCR, while the TCRdb copy is restricted to in-frame clones and leaves out a portion. In the table there are approximately 110,000 clones, around 83% of which are singletons. The sample consisted of blood, taken from a patient whose treatment included radiotherapy and nephrectomy. These receptors were taken from a woman aged 60-70 years with renal cell carcinoma. Each CDR3 is given with its conserved first and last residue. The D gene is left open where the match is weak.

v_call	d_call	cdr3_aa
TRBV5-1	TRBD2	CASSLDREGDTQYF
TRBV2	NA	CAIRGSFEAFF
TRBV2	NA	CASREGYSNQPQHF
TRBV19	NA	CASSIAGSNTEAFF
TRBV5-4	NA	CASSLDGGTEAFF
TRBV10-1	TRBD1	CASSDHRGNTEAFF
TRBV5-4	NA	CASSLVSNEQYF
TRBV11-2	TRBD1	CASSMTGHGTEAFF
TRBV6-6	TRBD2	CASRRSSGRTGELFF
TRBV27	TRBD1	CASKANRGRETNEKLFF
TRBV6-1	TRBD1	CASSKQGNGDEQFF
TRBV7-3	NA	CASSQDGEAFF
TRBV6-5	NA	CASTNKGTGELFF
TRBV6-1	NA	CASSELSGSQETQYF
TRBV4-2	TRBD2	CASSELAGYYNEQFF
TRBV30	NA	CAWSERVNQYF
TRBV5-6	NA	CASSLGGGYGYTF
TRBV6-1	TRBD1	CASSESRQGASGYTF
TRBV5-1	TRBD2	CASSLDSGGTGELFF
TRBV19	NA	CASSQGGFDNQPQHF
TRBV29-1	NA	CSVEGGEETQYF